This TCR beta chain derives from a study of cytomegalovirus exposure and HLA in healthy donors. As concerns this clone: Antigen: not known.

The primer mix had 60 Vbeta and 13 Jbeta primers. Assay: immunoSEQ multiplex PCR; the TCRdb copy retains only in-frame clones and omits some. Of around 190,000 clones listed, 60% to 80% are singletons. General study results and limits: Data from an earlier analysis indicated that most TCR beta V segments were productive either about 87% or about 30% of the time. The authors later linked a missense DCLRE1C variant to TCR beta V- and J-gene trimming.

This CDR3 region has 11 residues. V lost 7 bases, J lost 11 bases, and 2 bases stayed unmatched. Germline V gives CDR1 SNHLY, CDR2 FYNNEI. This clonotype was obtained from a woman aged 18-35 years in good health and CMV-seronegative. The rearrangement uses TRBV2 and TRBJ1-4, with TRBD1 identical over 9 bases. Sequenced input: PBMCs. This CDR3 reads CASIGTGKLFF. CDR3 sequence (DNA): TGTGCCAGCATTGGGACAGGGAAACTGTTTTTT.